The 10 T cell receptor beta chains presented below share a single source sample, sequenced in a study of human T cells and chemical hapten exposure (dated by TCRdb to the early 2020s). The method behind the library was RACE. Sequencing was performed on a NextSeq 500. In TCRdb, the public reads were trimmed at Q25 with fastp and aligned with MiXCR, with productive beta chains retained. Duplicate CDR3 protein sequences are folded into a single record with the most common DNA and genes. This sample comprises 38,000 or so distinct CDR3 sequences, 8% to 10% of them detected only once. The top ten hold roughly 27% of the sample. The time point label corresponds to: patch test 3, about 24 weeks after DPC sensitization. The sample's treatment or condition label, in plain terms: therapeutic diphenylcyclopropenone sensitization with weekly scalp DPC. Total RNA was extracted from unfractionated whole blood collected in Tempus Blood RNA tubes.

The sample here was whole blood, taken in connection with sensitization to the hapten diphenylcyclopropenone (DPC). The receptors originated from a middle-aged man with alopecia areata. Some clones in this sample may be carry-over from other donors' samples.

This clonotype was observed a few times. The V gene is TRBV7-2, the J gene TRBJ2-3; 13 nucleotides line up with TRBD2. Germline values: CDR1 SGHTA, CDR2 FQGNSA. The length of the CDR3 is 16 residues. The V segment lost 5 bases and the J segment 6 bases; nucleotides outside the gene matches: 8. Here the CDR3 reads CASSRRTSGSFDTQYF. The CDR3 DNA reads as TGTGCCAGCAGCAGACGGACTAGCGGGAGTTTTGATACGCAGTATTTT.

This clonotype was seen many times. CDR3 residues: CASSIKGADYEQYF. DNA for the CDR3: TGTGCCAGTAGTATAAAAGGGGCAGACTACGAGCAGTACTTC. The chain combines TRBV19 with TRBJ2-7; possibly TRBD1 for D (5 bases). V lost 2 bases, J lost 3 bases, and 11 bases lay in between. CDR3 length: 14 residues. Germline CDR1 and CDR2: LNHDA and SQIVND (reference sequence).

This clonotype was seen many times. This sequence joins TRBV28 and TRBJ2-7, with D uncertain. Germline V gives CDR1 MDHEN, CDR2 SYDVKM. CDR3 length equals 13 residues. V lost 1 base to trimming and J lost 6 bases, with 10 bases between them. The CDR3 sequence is CASSLSTPPEQYF. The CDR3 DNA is TGTGCCAGCAGTTTATCTACCCCTCCCGAGCAGTACTTC.

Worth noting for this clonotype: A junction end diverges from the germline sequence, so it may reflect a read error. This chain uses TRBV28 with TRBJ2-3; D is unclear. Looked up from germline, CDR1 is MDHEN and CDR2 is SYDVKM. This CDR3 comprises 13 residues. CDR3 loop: CAGREGSTDTQYF. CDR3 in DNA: TGTGCCGGCAGAGAAGGTAGCACAGATACGCAGTATTTT.

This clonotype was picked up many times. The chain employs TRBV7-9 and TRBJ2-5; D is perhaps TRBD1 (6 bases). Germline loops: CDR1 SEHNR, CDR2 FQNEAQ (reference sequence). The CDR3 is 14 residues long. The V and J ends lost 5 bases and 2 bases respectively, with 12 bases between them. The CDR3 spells CASSPGQPQETQYF. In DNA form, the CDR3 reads TGTGCCAGCAGCCCCGGACAGCCTCAAGAGACCCAGTACTTC.

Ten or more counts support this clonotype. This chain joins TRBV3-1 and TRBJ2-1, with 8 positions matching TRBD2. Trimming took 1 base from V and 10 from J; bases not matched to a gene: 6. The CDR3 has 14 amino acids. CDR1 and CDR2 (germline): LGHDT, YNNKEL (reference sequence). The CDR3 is CASSQVETSVEQFF. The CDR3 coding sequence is TGTGCCAGCAGCCAAGTGGAGACTAGCGTAGAGCAGTTCTTC.

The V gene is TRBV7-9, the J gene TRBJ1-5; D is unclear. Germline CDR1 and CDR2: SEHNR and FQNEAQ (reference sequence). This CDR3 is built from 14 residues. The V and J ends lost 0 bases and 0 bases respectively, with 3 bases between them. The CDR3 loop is CASSLAGSNQPQHF. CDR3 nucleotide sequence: TGTGCCAGCAGCTTAGCAGGTAGCAATCAGCCCCAGCATTTT.

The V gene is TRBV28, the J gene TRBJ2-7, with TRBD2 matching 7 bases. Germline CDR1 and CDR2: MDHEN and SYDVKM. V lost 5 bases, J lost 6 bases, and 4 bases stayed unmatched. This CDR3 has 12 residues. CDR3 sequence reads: CASSQLAREQYF. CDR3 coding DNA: TGTGCCAGCAGTCAACTAGCGCGCGAGCAGTACTTC.

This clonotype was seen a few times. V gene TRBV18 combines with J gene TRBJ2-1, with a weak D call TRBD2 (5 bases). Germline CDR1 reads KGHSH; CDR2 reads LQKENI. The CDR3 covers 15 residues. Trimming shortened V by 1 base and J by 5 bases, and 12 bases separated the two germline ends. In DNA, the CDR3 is TGTGCCAGCTCACCACAGGCCCAGCGGAACAATGAGCAGTTCTTC. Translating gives CASSPQAQRNNEQFF.

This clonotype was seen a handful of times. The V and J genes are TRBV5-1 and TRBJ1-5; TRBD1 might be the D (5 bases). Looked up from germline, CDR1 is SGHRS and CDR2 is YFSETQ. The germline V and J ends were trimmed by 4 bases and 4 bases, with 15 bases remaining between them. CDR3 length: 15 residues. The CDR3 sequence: CASSPAGTSNQPQHF. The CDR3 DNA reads TGCGCCAGCAGCCCAGCCGGGACCTCAAATCAGCCCCAGCATTTT.